One T cell receptor beta chain is described in this entry. This CDR3 region has 15 residues. Germline trimming cut 1 base from V and 3 bases from J; bases unmatched to any gene: 2. Per the germline V gene, CDR1 is SGHNT and CDR2 is YENEEA. The data derive from a study of cytomegalovirus exposure and HLA in healthy donors. The PCR employed 60 Vbeta primers together with 13 Jbeta primers. Sequenced by immunoSEQ multiplex PCR; TCRdb stores in-frame clones only, minus some. This table holds 35,000 to 45,000 clones, approximately 80% found once. The rearrangement links TRBV11-3 to TRBJ2-1; TRBD2 aligns across 8 bases. This sequence originates from a woman in her 40s in good health and CMV-seronegative. The sequenced sample was PBMCs. The DNA for the CDR3 is TGTGCCAGCAGCTTAGGCGGGGGGATCTACAATGAGCAGTTCTTC. The encoded protein is CASSLGGGIYNEQFF.